This paragraph reports one T cell receptor beta chain. The PCR contained 60 Vbeta and 13 Jbeta primers. Assay: immunoSEQ multiplex PCR; the TCRdb copy retains only in-frame clones and omits some. The sample has roughly 200,000 clones, 80% to 85% seen once. The CDR3 runs to 19 residues. The V gene's germline CDR1 is WNHNN and CDR2 SYGVQD (reference sequence). V was shortened by 4 bases and J by 1 base, with 24 bases between the two germline ends. These data are taken from a study of cytomegalovirus exposure and HLA in healthy donors. The receptor was isolated from a boy aged 2-15 years in good health and CMV-seronegative. The material sequenced was PBMCs. This chain links TRBV10-1 with TRBJ2-3; D is unclear. Here the CDR3 reads CASSADRPRPRRGTDTQYF. DNA for the CDR3: TGCGCCAGCAGTGCGGATCGGCCTAGGCCCCGAAGAGGCACAGATACGCAGTATTTT.